This T cell receptor (beta chain) is drawn from a study of T cells in Graves' hyperthyroidism and ophthalmopathy. The investigators amplified TCR beta CDR3 regions from RNA transcripts. HTBI primers were used for first-round RT-PCR of the TCR CDR3. A single record per CDR3 protein comes from TCRdb applying MiXCR to the multiplex PCR reads. Of 380,000 or so distinct CDR3 sequences in the sample, about 14% were seen once. This CDR3 contains 14 residues. Germline V gives CDR1 SNHLY, CDR2 FYNNEI. The ends were cut back, 6 bases at V and 4 bases at J, with 15 bases in the middle. This clonotype was recorded many times.

This TCR came from a man younger than 40 with Graves' hyperthyroidism that later progressed to Graves' ophthalmopathy. Sequenced material: blood. The chain is built from TRBV2 and TRBJ1-1; TRBD1 might be the D (5 bases). CDR3 residues: CASRTTRGGTEAFF. As DNA, the CDR3 is TGTGCCAGCAGAACAACACGGGGGGGCACTGAAGCTTTCTTT. The variable domain in full, with the rest retrieved from reference TRBV2 and TRBJ1-1, is EPEVTQTPSHQVTQMGQEVILRCVPISNHLYFYWYRQILGQKVEFLVSFYNNEISEKSEIFDDQFSVERPDGSNFTLKIRSTKLEDSAMYFCASRTTRGGTEAFFGQGTRLTVV.